This is a list of T cell receptor beta chains from one sample in a study of pediatric ulcerative colitis. The data were produced by immunoSEQ multiplex PCR, yet TCRdb's version contains in-frame clones alone and is incomplete. The sample consists of 30,000 to 35,000 clones, about 81% of them appearing once. Material for sequencing was gut tissue. These receptors were obtained from a boy aged 5-17 years with mild ulcerative colitis. CDR3s include the opening cysteine and the closing phenylalanine or tryptophan. Each record gives: J gene, D gene, clone size, V gene, CDR3 DNA, CDR3 protein. The D gene is left open where the match is weak. Expanded clones get a size class; other rows say once, few or many, or leave the size out.

TRBJ2-2 TRBD1 - TRBV5-4 TGTGCCAGCAGTTCAGGGGGCGTCGGGGAGCTGTTTTTT CASSSGGVGELFF
TRBJ2-7 - - TRBV10-3 TGTGCCATCATGGGACAAAGCTCCTACGAGCAGTACTTC CAIMGQSSYEQYF
TRBJ2-3 - - TRBV5-4 TGTGCCAGCAGCTTGCGGGAGGATACGCAGTATTTT CASSLREDTQYF
TRBJ2-4 - - TRBV11-3 TGTGCCAGCAGCTTACAGGGGGCCAAAAACATTCAGTACTTC CASSLQGAKNIQYF
TRBJ1-4 TRBD1 - TRBV19 TGTGCCAGTAGCCTAAACAGGGGAAACTATGAAAAACTGTTTTTT CASSLNRGNYEKLFF
TRBJ2-5 - - TRBV19 TGTGCCAGTAGTATTAAACGGGCAGAGACCCAGTACTTC CASSIKRAETQYF
TRBJ2-3 - - TRBV10-3 TGTGCCATCAGCCTTAAAGAGGGCACAGATACGCAGTATTTT CAISLKEGTDTQYF
TRBJ1-1 - - TRBV9 TGTGCCAGCAGCGACAGGGTCCGTAGCACTGAAGCTTTCTTT CASSDRVRSTEAFF
TRBJ1-3 - once TRBV18 TGTGCCAGCTCACCACGGGGCGGACGTTCCTCCCGAGGGTCTGGAAACACCATATATTTT CASSPRGGRSSRGSGNTIYF
TRBJ1-4 - - TRBV4-1 TGCGCCAGCAGCCGCCTACCGGGACGGATAAATGAAAAACTGTTTTTT CASSRLPGRINEKLFF
TRBJ2-7 - few TRBV2 TGTGCCAGCAGTGATGGGTACCTGACAGATTACTACGAGCAGTACTTC CASSDGYLTDYYEQYF